A selection of T cell receptor beta chains follows, all from one sample in a study of blood T cells in healthy people across ages. MiXCR, run by TCRdb on the 5' RACE reads, gives a single entry per CDR3 protein. The table has under 2,000,000 distinct CDR3 sequences, 49% seen once. The sequencing sample was made of blood. Receptors originate from a woman aged 40 to 50 in good health. CDR3s include the opening cysteine and the closing phenylalanine or tryptophan. The D gene is left open where the match is weak. Part of the rows lack a size; the others show once, few, many or a class for expanded clones.

CDR3nt: TGTGCCAGCAGCCTGGGACTAGCGGGGGGCCAAGCCAAAAACATTCAGTACTTC; CDR3aa: CASSLGLAGGQAKNIQYF; abundance: few; d_gene: TRBD2; len: 18; j_gene: TRBJ2-4; v_gene: TRBV7-2
CDR3nt: TGCAGTGCTACCTGGGCCAAGGGAATTAGCTACAATGAGCAGTTCTTC; CDR3aa: CSATWAKGISYNEQFF; abundance: -; d_gene: -; len: 16; j_gene: TRBJ2-1; v_gene: TRBV20-1
CDR3nt: TGTGCCAGCTTGTCAGGTCAAGAGACCCAGTACTTC; CDR3aa: CASLSGQETQYF; abundance: -; d_gene: -; len: 12; j_gene: TRBJ2-5; v_gene: TRBV2
CDR3nt: TGCAGCGTCAAGGGGTACGAGCAGTACTTC; CDR3aa: CSVKGYEQYF; abundance: many; d_gene: -; len: 10; j_gene: TRBJ2-7; v_gene: TRBV29-1
CDR3nt: TGCGCCAGCAGCACGGGACAGGGGGCCACCCAGTACTTC; CDR3aa: CASSTGQGATQYF; abundance: -; d_gene: TRBD1; len: 13; j_gene: TRBJ2-5; v_gene: TRBV5-1
CDR3nt: TGCAGTGCGGTACTAGCGGGGGGGCCCTACGAGCAGTACTTC; CDR3aa: CSAVLAGGPYEQYF; abundance: -; d_gene: TRBD2; len: 14; j_gene: TRBJ2-7; v_gene: TRBV20-1
CDR3nt: TGTGCCAGCTCACCACAGAGGACAGGCATCATGACCTACGAGCAGTACTTC; CDR3aa: CASSPQRTGIMTYEQYF; abundance: -; d_gene: TRBD1; len: 17; j_gene: TRBJ2-7; v_gene: TRBV18
CDR3nt: TGCGCCAGCAGCCAAGAACTCGGGAGGGGACAGACCGATGAAAAACTGTTTTTT; CDR3aa: CASSQELGRGQTDEKLFF; abundance: -; d_gene: TRBD1; len: 18; j_gene: TRBJ1-4; v_gene: TRBV4-3
CDR3nt: TGCAGCGTCCACAGGGTTACTGAAGCTTTCTTT; CDR3aa: CSVHRVTEAFF; abundance: few; d_gene: -; len: 11; j_gene: TRBJ1-1; v_gene: TRBV29-1
CDR3nt: TGTGCCAGCAGCTTGGGACAGGGGCACTCCTATAATTCACCCCTCCACTTT; CDR3aa: CASSLGQGHSYNSPLHF; abundance: -; d_gene: TRBD1; len: 17; j_gene: TRBJ1-6; v_gene: TRBV5-6
CDR3nt: TGTGCCAGCAGCCGGGACAGATTCACAGATACGCAGTATTTT; CDR3aa: CASSRDRFTDTQYF; abundance: few; d_gene: TRBD1; len: 14; j_gene: TRBJ2-3; v_gene: TRBV3-1
CDR3nt: TGTGCCAGCAGCTGGACAGGGGGTGATGGCTACACCTTC; CDR3aa: CASSWTGGDGYTF; abundance: few; d_gene: TRBD1; len: 13; j_gene: TRBJ1-2; v_gene: TRBV7-6
CDR3nt: TGTGCCAGCAGCGTAAACAGGAAAGCTAACTATGGCTACACCTTC; CDR3aa: CASSVNRKANYGYTF; abundance: few; d_gene: -; len: 15; j_gene: TRBJ1-2; v_gene: TRBV7-2
CDR3nt: TGTGCCAGCAGCCCCCAGGATTGGAACACTGAAGCTTTCTTT; CDR3aa: CASSPQDWNTEAFF; abundance: -; d_gene: -; len: 14; j_gene: TRBJ1-1; v_gene: TRBV7-2
CDR3nt: TGCGCCAGCAGCCAAGATAACCTAGCGGGGAGCACAGATACGCAGTATTTT; CDR3aa: CASSQDNLAGSTDTQYF; abundance: -; d_gene: TRBD2; len: 17; j_gene: TRBJ2-3; v_gene: TRBV4-3
CDR3nt: TGCAGTGCACGAGGGACTAGCGGTAAAAACATTCAGTACTTC; CDR3aa: CSARGTSGKNIQYF; abundance: -; d_gene: TRBD2; len: 14; j_gene: TRBJ2-4; v_gene: TRBV20-1
CDR3nt: TGTGCCAGCAGCTTATTAATAGCGGGGGGGCCACGGAATGAGCAGTTCTTC; CDR3aa: CASSLLIAGGPRNEQFF; abundance: -; d_gene: TRBD2; len: 17; j_gene: TRBJ2-1; v_gene: TRBV11-1
CDR3nt: TGTGCCAGCAGCCAAGACGGGACTAGCACAGATACGCAGTATTTT; CDR3aa: CASSQDGTSTDTQYF; abundance: -; d_gene: -; len: 15; j_gene: TRBJ2-3; v_gene: TRBV14
CDR3nt: TGTGCCAGCCAACCCTTTAACAAGGGGCGCAATGAGCAGTTCTTC; CDR3aa: CASQPFNKGRNEQFF; abundance: -; d_gene: -; len: 15; j_gene: TRBJ2-1; v_gene: TRBV28
CDR3nt: TGCAGCGTTGAAGAACCGGGAGTAATCCAGACCAATGAGCAGTTCTTC; CDR3aa: CSVEEPGVIQTNEQFF; abundance: few; d_gene: -; len: 16; j_gene: TRBJ2-1; v_gene: TRBV29-1
CDR3nt: TGCAGCGGGGCCCGGGAGCGGACGTACAATGAGCAGTTCTTC; CDR3aa: CSGARERTYNEQFF; abundance: -; d_gene: -; len: 14; j_gene: TRBJ2-1; v_gene: TRBV29-1
CDR3nt: TGTGCCATCAGTGAGTCACATTTGGGCCCAAGACAGGGAAACACAGATACGCAGTATTTT; CDR3aa: CAISESHLGPRQGNTDTQYF; abundance: -; d_gene: TRBD1; len: 20; j_gene: TRBJ2-3; v_gene: TRBV10-3
CDR3nt: TGTGCCACCAGCAGAGGTGGAGGGGAAGAGACCCAGTACTTC; CDR3aa: CATSRGGGEETQYF; abundance: -; d_gene: -; len: 14; j_gene: TRBJ2-5; v_gene: TRBV15
CDR3nt: TGTGCCACCCAACTCGGCGGCTATGGCTACACCTTC; CDR3aa: CATQLGGYGYTF; abundance: -; d_gene: -; len: 12; j_gene: TRBJ1-2; v_gene: TRBV19
CDR3nt: TGTGCCAGCAGAACCACAGGGAAAGCCAAAAACATTCAGTACTTC; CDR3aa: CASRTTGKAKNIQYF; abundance: many; d_gene: -; len: 15; j_gene: TRBJ2-4; v_gene: TRBV6-2/TRBV6-3
CDR3nt: TGTGCCAGCAGCTTGACAGGACAGCACTACGAGCAGTACTTC; CDR3aa: CASSLTGQHYEQYF; abundance: -; d_gene: -; len: 14; j_gene: TRBJ2-7; v_gene: TRBV5-8
CDR3nt: TGCAGTGCTTCAGCGGGGATTTACAATGAGCAGTTCTTC; CDR3aa: CSASAGIYNEQFF; abundance: -; d_gene: TRBD2; len: 13; j_gene: TRBJ2-1; v_gene: TRBV20-1
CDR3nt: TGCAGTGCCTCGCCCCCTCCCGGGACAGGGAATACCTACGAGCAGTACTTC; CDR3aa: CSASPPPGTGNTYEQYF; abundance: -; d_gene: TRBD1; len: 17; j_gene: TRBJ2-7; v_gene: TRBV20-1
CDR3nt: TGCGCCAGCAGCTTGATCGGGGGCACTCAAGAGACCCAGTACTTC; CDR3aa: CASSLIGGTQETQYF; abundance: -; d_gene: -; len: 15; j_gene: TRBJ2-5; v_gene: TRBV5-1
CDR3nt: TGCAGTGCTAGGGCGCGGACAGGGACTCCTAGCACAGATACGCAGTATTTT; CDR3aa: CSARARTGTPSTDTQYF; abundance: -; d_gene: TRBD1; len: 17; j_gene: TRBJ2-3; v_gene: TRBV20-1
CDR3nt: TGTGCCAGCAGTGAAGAGGGGAACAATGAGCAGTTCTTC; CDR3aa: CASSEEGNNEQFF; abundance: few; d_gene: -; len: 13; j_gene: TRBJ2-1; v_gene: TRBV6-1
CDR3nt: TGTGCCAGCAGTTACTCGGATCTGGGGAAAACCCAGTACTTC; CDR3aa: CASSYSDLGKTQYF; abundance: -; d_gene: -; len: 14; j_gene: TRBJ2-7; v_gene: TRBV6-6
CDR3nt: TGTGCCAGCAGCTTAGGAGGGACATTCCGTAATTCACCCCTCCACTTT; CDR3aa: CASSLGGTFRNSPLHF; abundance: -; d_gene: -; len: 16; j_gene: TRBJ1-6; v_gene: TRBV7-2
CDR3nt: TGTGCCAGCAGCCCGTGGGGGAATCAGCCCCAGCATTTT; CDR3aa: CASSPWGNQPQHF; abundance: -; d_gene: -; len: 13; j_gene: TRBJ1-5; v_gene: TRBV7-6
CDR3nt: TGTGCCAGCAGCTTAGCGCGGGGTTTGAACTATAATTCACCCCTCCACTTT; CDR3aa: CASSLARGLNYNSPLHF; abundance: -; d_gene: -; len: 17; j_gene: TRBJ1-6; v_gene: TRBV7-2
CDR3nt: TGCGCCAGCAGCCAAGTACTCGTAGCGGGGGATGAGCAGTTCTTC; CDR3aa: CASSQVLVAGDEQFF; abundance: few; d_gene: TRBD2; len: 15; j_gene: TRBJ2-1; v_gene: TRBV4-1
CDR3nt: TGTGCCAGCAGCCAGGTAACTGGTAGGGGCTCTGGGGCCAACGTCCTGACTTTC; CDR3aa: CASSQVTGRGSGANVLTF; abundance: -; d_gene: -; len: 18; j_gene: TRBJ2-6; v_gene: TRBV4-2
CDR3nt: TGCGCCAGCAGCTTAATAGACCAGCGGGATACGCAGTATTTT; CDR3aa: CASSLIDQRDTQYF; abundance: -; d_gene: -; len: 14; j_gene: TRBJ2-3; v_gene: TRBV5-1
CDR3nt: TGTGCCACCAGCCTCTCCTACAATGAGCAGTTCTTC; CDR3aa: CATSLSYNEQFF; abundance: few; d_gene: -; len: 12; j_gene: TRBJ2-1; v_gene: TRBV24-1
CDR3nt: TGTGCCATCAGTGAGTCCCCCAGAGAGACCCAGTACTTC; CDR3aa: CAISESPRETQYF; abundance: -; d_gene: -; len: 13; j_gene: TRBJ2-5; v_gene: TRBV10-3
CDR3nt: TGTGCCACCAGCATAGATAGCAATCAGCCCCAGCATTTT; CDR3aa: CATSIDSNQPQHF; abundance: -; d_gene: -; len: 13; j_gene: TRBJ1-5; v_gene: TRBV15
CDR3nt: TGCAGTGCTAGAAGGTGGGGGAGCACAGATACGCAGTATTTT; CDR3aa: CSARRWGSTDTQYF; abundance: -; d_gene: -; len: 14; j_gene: TRBJ2-3; v_gene: TRBV20-1
CDR3nt: TGTGCCATCAGTGAGCCGATCTTAGATACGCAGTATTTT; CDR3aa: CAISEPILDTQYF; abundance: -; d_gene: -; len: 13; j_gene: TRBJ2-3; v_gene: TRBV10-3
CDR3nt: TGTGCCAGCAGCCAAAGAGGCCGGGGTGAAGAGACCCAGTACTTC; CDR3aa: CASSQRGRGEETQYF; abundance: -; d_gene: -; len: 15; j_gene: TRBJ2-5; v_gene: TRBV3-1
CDR3nt: TGCAGCGTTGAATCAGTCTCAGGTCGGGAGCAGTACTTC; CDR3aa: CSVESVSGREQYF; abundance: -; d_gene: -; len: 13; j_gene: TRBJ2-7; v_gene: TRBV29-1
CDR3nt: TGTGCCAGCAGCCAAGTTGGGATTGGCATTCAGTACTTC; CDR3aa: CASSQVGIGIQYF; abundance: -; d_gene: -; len: 13; j_gene: TRBJ2-4; v_gene: TRBV3-1
CDR3nt: TGCGCCAGCAGCCAAGAATCGGCTAGCTCCTACGAGCAGTACTTC; CDR3aa: CASSQESASSYEQYF; abundance: -; d_gene: -; len: 15; j_gene: TRBJ2-7; v_gene: TRBV4-3
CDR3nt: TGTGCCAGCAGTTCCTACGACAGTAACTATGGCTACACCTTC; CDR3aa: CASSSYDSNYGYTF; abundance: once; d_gene: -; len: 14; j_gene: TRBJ1-2; v_gene: TRBV6-2/TRBV6-3
CDR3nt: TGTGCCACCAGCAGTACACCCCCGGGCGGGTATGAAAAACTGTTTTTT; CDR3aa: CATSSTPPGGYEKLFF; abundance: -; d_gene: -; len: 16; j_gene: TRBJ1-4; v_gene: TRBV15
CDR3nt: TGTGCCAGCAGTTTAAACGATCCAGGGGCCTATGGCTACACCTTC; CDR3aa: CASSLNDPGAYGYTF; abundance: -; d_gene: -; len: 15; j_gene: TRBJ1-2; v_gene: TRBV27
CDR3nt: TGTGCCAGCAGCTTAGGACAGGGTCAGGGTCAGCCCCAGCATTTT; CDR3aa: CASSLGQGQGQPQHF; abundance: few; d_gene: TRBD1; len: 15; j_gene: TRBJ1-5; v_gene: TRBV7-2
CDR3nt: TGTGCCAGCAGCTTATCAGGGAAACAGCCCCAGCATTTT; CDR3aa: CASSLSGKQPQHF; abundance: -; d_gene: -; len: 13; j_gene: TRBJ1-5; v_gene: TRBV7-2
CDR3nt: TGTGCCAGCAGTTACTCTCCCCACTCAAATGAGCAGTTCTTC; CDR3aa: CASSYSPHSNEQFF; abundance: -; d_gene: -; len: 14; j_gene: TRBJ2-1; v_gene: TRBV6-5
CDR3nt: TGTGCCAGCAGTTCAATCGGAGGGGGGAGAGAGACCCAGTACTTC; CDR3aa: CASSSIGGGRETQYF; abundance: few; d_gene: -; len: 15; j_gene: TRBJ2-5; v_gene: TRBV7-2
CDR3nt: TGCGCCAGCAGCTTGGGTTTAACGGGGGTTAGCACAGATACGCAGTATTTT; CDR3aa: CASSLGLTGVSTDTQYF; abundance: -; d_gene: -; len: 17; j_gene: TRBJ2-3; v_gene: TRBV5-1